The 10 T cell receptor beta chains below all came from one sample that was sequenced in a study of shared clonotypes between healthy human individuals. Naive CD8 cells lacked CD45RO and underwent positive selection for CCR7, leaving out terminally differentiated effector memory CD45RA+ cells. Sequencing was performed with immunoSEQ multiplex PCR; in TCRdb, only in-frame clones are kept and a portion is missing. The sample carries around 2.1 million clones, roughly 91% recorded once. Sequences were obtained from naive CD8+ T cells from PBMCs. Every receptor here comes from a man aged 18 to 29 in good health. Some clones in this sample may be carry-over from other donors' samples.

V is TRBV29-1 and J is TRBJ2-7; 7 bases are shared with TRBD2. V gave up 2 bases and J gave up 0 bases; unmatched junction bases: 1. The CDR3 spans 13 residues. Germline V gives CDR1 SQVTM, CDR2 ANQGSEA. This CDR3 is CSVESGVSYEQYF. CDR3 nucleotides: TGCAGCGTTGAAAGCGGGGTCTCCTACGAGCAGTACTTC.

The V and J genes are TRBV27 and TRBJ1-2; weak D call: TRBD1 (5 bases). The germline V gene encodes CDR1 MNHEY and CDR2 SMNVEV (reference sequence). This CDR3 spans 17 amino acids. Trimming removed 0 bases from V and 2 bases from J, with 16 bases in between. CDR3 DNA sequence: TGTGCCAGCAGTTTATCGATTGGGGCGGGGGTGAACTATGGCTACACCTTC. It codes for CASSLSIGAGVNYGYTF.

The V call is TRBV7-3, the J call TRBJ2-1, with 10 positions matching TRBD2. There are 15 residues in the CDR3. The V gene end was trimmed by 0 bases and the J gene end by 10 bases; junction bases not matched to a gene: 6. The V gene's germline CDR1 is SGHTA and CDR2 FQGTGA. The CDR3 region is CASSLTASGSREQFF. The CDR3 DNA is TGTGCCAGCAGCTTAACTGCTAGCGGGAGCCGAGAGCAGTTCTTC.

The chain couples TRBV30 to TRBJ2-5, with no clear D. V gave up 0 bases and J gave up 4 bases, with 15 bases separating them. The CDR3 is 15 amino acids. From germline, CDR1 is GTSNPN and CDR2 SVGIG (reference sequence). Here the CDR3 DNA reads TGTGCCTGGAGTGTACTTCGAGTGGTAGGAGAGACCCAGTACTTC. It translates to CAWSVLRVVGETQYF. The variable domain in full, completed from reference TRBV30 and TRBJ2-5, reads SQTIHQWPATLVQPVGSPLSLECTVEGTSNPNLYWYRQAAGRGLQLLFYSVGIGQISSEVPQNLSASRPQDRQFILSSKKLLLSDSGFYLCAWSVLRVVGETQYFGPGTRLLVL.

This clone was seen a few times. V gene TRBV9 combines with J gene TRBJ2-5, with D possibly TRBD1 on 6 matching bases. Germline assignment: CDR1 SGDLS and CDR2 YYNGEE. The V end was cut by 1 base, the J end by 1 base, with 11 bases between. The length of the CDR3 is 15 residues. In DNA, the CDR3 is TGTGCCAGCAGCGTAAACGGCAGGGGCCAAGAGACCCAGTACTTC. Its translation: CASSVNGRGQETQYF.

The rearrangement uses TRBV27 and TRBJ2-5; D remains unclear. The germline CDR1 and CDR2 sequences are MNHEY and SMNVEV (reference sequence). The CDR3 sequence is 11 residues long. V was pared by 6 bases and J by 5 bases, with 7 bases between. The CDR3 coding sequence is TGTGCCAGCAGCCCAAGGGAGACCCAGTACTTC. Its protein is CASSPRETQYF.

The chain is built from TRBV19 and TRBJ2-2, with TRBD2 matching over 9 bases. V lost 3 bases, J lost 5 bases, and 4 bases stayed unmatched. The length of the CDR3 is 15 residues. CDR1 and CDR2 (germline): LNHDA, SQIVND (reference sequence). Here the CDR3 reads CASSMALAGTGELFF. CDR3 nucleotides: TGTGCCAGTAGTATGGCTCTAGCGGGAACCGGGGAGCTGTTTTTT.

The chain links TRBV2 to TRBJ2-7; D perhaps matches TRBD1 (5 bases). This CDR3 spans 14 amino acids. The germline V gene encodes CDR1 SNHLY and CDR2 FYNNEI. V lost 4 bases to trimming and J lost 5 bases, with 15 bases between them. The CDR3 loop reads CASSGQIKADEQYF. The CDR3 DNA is TGTGCCAGCAGTGGACAGATCAAGGCCGACGAGCAGTACTTC.

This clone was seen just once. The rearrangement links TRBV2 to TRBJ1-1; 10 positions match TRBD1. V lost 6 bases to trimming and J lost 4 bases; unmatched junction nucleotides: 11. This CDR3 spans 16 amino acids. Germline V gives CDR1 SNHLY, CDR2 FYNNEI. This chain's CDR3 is CASRASPGQGSTEAFF. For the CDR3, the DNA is TGTGCCAGCAGGGCCTCTCCGGGACAGGGGAGCACTGAAGCTTTCTTT.

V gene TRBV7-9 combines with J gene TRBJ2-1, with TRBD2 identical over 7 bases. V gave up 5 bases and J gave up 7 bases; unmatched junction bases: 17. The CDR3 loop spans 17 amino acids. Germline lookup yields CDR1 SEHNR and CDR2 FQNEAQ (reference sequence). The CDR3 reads CASSTRRAGKFRNEQFF. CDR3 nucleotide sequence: TGTGCCAGCAGCACCAGAAGAGCGGGAAAATTTAGGAATGAGCAGTTCTTC.